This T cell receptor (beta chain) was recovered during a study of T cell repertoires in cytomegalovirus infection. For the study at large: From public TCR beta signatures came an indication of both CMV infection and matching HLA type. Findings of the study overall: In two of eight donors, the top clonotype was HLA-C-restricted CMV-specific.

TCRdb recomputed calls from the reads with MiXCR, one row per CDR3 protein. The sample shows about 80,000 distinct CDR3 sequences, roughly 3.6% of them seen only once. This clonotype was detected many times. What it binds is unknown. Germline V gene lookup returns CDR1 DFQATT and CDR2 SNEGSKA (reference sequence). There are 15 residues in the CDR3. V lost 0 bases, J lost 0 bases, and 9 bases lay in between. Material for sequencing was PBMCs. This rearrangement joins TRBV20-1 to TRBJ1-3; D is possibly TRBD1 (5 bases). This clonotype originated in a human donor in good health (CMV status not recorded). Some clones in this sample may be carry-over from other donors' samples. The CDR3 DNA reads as TGCAGTGCTAGAGAGGGGCGGATCTCTGGAAACACCATATATTTT. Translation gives CSAREGRISGNTIYF.